The text below deals with one T cell receptor beta chain. Its antigen is currently unknown. These data belong to a study of T cell responses to AZD1222 COVID-19 vaccine. The CDR3 covers 15 residues. The V gene lost 5 bases and the J gene lost 0 bases, with 13 bases spanning the gap. The germline gives CDR1 MDHEN, CDR2 SYDVKM. Study-wide results and caveats: The study found vaccine-associated CD4 TCRs spanning spike, dominant at 160-218 and 743-854.

Only in-frame clones appear in the TCRdb table, and some are missing; sequencing was by immunoSEQ multiplex PCR. The sample includes roughly 150,000 clones, over 80% of them seen just once. The V gene is TRBV28, the J gene TRBJ1-1; TRBD1 is a possible D gene (5 bases). The material was peripheral blood, obtained 28 days after the second AZD1222 dose. The TCR sequence derives from an adult who received the AZD1222 COVID-19 vaccine. As DNA, the CDR3 is TGTGCCAGCAGTATACCCGGGACGGTGAACACTGAAGCTTTCTTT. Encoded protein: CASSIPGTVNTEAFF.